The clone carrying this T cell receptor beta chain appeared a few times. The CDR3 runs to 13 residues. V lost 4 bases and J 0 bases, leaving 5 bases between the germline ends. Germline V CDR1 and CDR2: SGHRS, YFSETQ. Time point in this sample: cycle 4 day 1 (C4D1), after less than seven weeks of nivolumab. Every patient relapsed after autologous stem cell transplantation, and brentuximab vedotin exposure varied. Isolation of CD4+ T cells from thawed PBMCs was performed by magnetic negative selection. This sample was included in a study of PD-1 blockade in classical Hodgkin lymphoma. Produced via immunoSEQ multiplex PCR; TCRdb's table is partial and in-frame only. The sample includes about 30,000 clones, approximately 90% of them seen just once.

The chain is built from TRBV5-1 and TRBJ1-5; D ambiguous. Sequenced here: CD4+ T cells from blood, sampled before the fourth cycle of nivolumab. The TCR was taken from a human donor with classical Hodgkin lymphoma. This chain's CDR3 is CASSLDSNQPQHF. The CDR3 DNA follows: TGCGCCAGCAGCCTCGATAGCAATCAGCCCCAGCATTTT.